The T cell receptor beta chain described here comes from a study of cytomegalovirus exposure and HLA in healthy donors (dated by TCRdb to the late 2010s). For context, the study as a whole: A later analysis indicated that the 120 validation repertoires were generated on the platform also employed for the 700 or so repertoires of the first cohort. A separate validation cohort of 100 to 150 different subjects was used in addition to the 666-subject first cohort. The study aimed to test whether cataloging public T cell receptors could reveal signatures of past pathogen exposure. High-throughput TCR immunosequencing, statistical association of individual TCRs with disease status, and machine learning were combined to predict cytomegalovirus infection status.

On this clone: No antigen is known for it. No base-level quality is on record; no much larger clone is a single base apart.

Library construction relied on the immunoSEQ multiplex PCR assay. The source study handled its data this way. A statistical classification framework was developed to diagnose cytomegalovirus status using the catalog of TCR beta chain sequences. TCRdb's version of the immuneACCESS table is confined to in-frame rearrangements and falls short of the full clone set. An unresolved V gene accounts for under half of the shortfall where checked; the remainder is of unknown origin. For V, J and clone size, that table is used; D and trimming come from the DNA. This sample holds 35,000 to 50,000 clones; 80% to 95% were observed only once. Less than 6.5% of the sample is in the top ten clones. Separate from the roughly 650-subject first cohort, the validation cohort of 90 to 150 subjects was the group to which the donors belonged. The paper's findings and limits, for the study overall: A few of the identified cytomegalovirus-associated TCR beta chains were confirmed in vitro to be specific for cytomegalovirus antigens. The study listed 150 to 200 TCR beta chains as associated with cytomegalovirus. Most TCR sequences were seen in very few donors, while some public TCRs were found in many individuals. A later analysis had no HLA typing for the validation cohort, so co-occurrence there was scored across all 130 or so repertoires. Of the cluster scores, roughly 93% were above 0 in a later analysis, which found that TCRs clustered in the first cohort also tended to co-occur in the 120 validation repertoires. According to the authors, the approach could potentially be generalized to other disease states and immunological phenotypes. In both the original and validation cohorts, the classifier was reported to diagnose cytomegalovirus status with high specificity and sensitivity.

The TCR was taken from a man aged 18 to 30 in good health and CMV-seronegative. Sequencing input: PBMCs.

The DNA sequence reads TGTGCCAGCAGTTCCGGGGGTAGCGGGAGTGTGAATGAGCAGTTCTTC. Translated, this gives CASSSGGSGSVNEQFF. The rearrangement joined TRBV27 to TRBJ2-1, with TRBD2 matching 9 junction bases. V is pruned by 4 bases and J by 7 bases, leaving 11 bases of the junction without a gene match. CDR1 and CDR2 are read off the germline V gene (reference sequence) as MNHEY and SMNVEV. The CDR3 runs 16 amino acids, cysteine and phenylalanine included. The entry retains the CDR3 DNA only, 48 bases that are in frame from base 1.